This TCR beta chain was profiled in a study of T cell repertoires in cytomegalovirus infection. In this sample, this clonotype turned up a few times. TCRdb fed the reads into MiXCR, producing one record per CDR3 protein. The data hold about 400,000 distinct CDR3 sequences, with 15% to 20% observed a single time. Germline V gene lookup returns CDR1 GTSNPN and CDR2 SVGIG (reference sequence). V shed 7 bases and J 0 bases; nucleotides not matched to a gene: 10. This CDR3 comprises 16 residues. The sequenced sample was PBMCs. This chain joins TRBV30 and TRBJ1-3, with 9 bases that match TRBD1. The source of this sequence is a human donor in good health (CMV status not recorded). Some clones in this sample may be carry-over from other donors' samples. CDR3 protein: CASNRPGQGSGNTIYF. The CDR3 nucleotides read TGTGCCTCTAACCGACCGGGACAGGGCTCTGGAAACACCATATATTTT.